This T cell receptor (beta chain) comes out of a study of T cell repertoires in cytomegalovirus infection (dated by TCRdb to between 2018 and 2021). Context from the whole study: Donor HLA type was relevant to the analysis, as public TCR beta signatures indicated carriage of CMV infection together with the matching HLA type.

TCRdb shows the sequencer as Illumina HiSeq 1500. The public reads were quality trimmed at Q25 with fastp and then assembled into clones with MiXCR by TCRdb, keeping productive beta chains. Duplicate CDR3 protein sequences are folded into a single record with the most common DNA and genes. This sample holds under 100,000 distinct CDR3 sequences; approximately 3.7% were observed only once. The leading ten clones occupy less than 5% of the sample. On the study overall, not on this receptor specifically: In the ex vivo response, HLA-C-restricted CMV-specific TCR beta clonotypes were dominant, and in two of eight donors the single most frequent clonotype came from this HLA-C-restricted group. In both this cohort and an independent cohort of several hundred donors, the cumulative frequency of public TCR beta family members distinguished carriers of CMV infection plus the relevant HLA type.

Reading from cysteine to phenylalanine, the CDR3 counts 16 amino acids. The sequence is cut down to CDR3 DNA, 48 bases in frame from base 1. Trimming at the junction amounts to 8 bases on V and 4 bases on J, and the germline ends lie 18 bases apart. For CDR1 and CDR2, the germline V gene lists SGHTA and FQGNSA. In its sample, this clonotype was seen many times. Its antigen is still unknown. No per-base quality is available; no much larger clone lies one base away. Sequenced: PBMCs. This chain is built from TRBV7-2 and TRBJ2-6, and possibly TRBD2, on 5 matching bases. The TCR comes from a human donor in good health (CMV status not recorded). Some clones in this sample may be carry-over from other donors' samples. The sequenced DNA is TGTGCCAGCTCAGGACTCTTTATTACCGGGGCCAACGTCCTGACTTTC. It translates as CASSGLFITGANVLTF.